A single sample gave rise to the 24 T cell receptor beta chains below, sequenced in a study of blood T cell repertoires in COVID-19. Libraries were prepared by immunoSEQ multiplex PCR; TCRdb keeps only in-frame clonotypes and omits some of them. The sample shows 300,000 to 350,000 clones, around 82% of them seen only once. The sample taken for sequencing was peripheral blood. These receptors originate from a young man with active or convalescent COVID-19.

This chain joins TRBV6-4 and TRBJ1-5; TRBD1 matches 7 bases. Trimming at V came to 5 bases and at J to 7 bases, leaving 5 bases not matched to a gene. This CDR3 comprises 13 residues. Germline CDR1 is MRHNA and CDR2 is SNTAGT. CDR3: CASSTDRDQPQHF. CDR3 DNA sequence: TGTGCCAGCAGTACAGACAGGGACCAGCCCCAGCATTTT.

The V gene is TRBV9, the J gene TRBJ2-3, with TRBD1 identical over 9 bases. The CDR3 length is 16 residues. V was clipped by 4 bases and J by 4 bases; unmatched bases: 10. Looked up from germline, CDR1 is SGDLS and CDR2 is YYNGEE. The DNA of the CDR3 is TGTGCCAGCAGCCCCTACCCGGGACAGGGACCAGATACGCAGTATTTT. Translating it yields CASSPYPGQGPDTQYF.

V gene TRBV9 combines with J gene TRBJ2-5, with TRBD2 matching over 9 bases. The V gene end was trimmed by 4 bases and the J gene end by 2 bases; junction bases not matched to a gene: 12. Germline lookup yields CDR1 SGDLS and CDR2 YYNGEE. The CDR3 length is 17 residues. The CDR3 reads CASSPHGRGGPQETQYF. CDR3 nucleotide sequence: TGTGCCAGCAGCCCCCATGGGCGGGGGGGCCCTCAAGAGACCCAGTACTTC.

The chain uses TRBV29-1 and TRBJ1-1; a possible D gene is TRBD1 (6 bases). The germline V gene has CDR1 SQVTM and CDR2 ANQGSEA. The V end was cut by 8 bases, the J end by 9 bases, with 19 bases between. There are 12 residues in the CDR3. CDR3 in amino acids: CSWRTVNSQAFF. CDR3 nucleotides: TGCAGCTGGAGGACAGTTAACAGCCAAGCTTTCTTT.

This clone was counted a single time. This chain connects TRBV5-6 to TRBJ2-7; 7 nucleotides align to TRBD1. This CDR3 comprises 16 residues. Trimming took 2 bases from V and 4 from J; bases not matched to a gene: 12. CDR1 and CDR2 (germline): SGHDT, YYEEEE. Here the CDR3 reads CASSFWWSGQAYEQYF. In nucleotides, the CDR3 is TGTGCCAGCAGCTTCTGGTGGTCCGGACAGGCTTACGAGCAGTACTTC.

The V and J genes are TRBV11-3 and TRBJ1-4; 11 bases match TRBD1. The CDR3 covers 14 residues. CDR1 and CDR2 (germline): SGHNT, YENEEA. Trimming removed 4 bases from V and 7 bases from J; junction bases left unmatched: 2. CDR3 residues: CASSWGTGGEKLFF. The CDR3 nucleotides read TGTGCCAGCAGCTGGGGGACAGGGGGTGAAAAACTGTTTTTT.

The V and J genes are TRBV11-2 and TRBJ1-2; D unresolved. The CDR3 has 13 amino acids. Germline V gene sequence: CDR1 SGHAT, CDR2 FQNNGV. V was clipped by 1 base and J by 0 bases, with 3 bases between them. CDR3 sequence reads: CASSLVTNYGYTF. The CDR3 DNA reads as TGTGCCAGCAGCTTAGTCACTAACTATGGCTACACCTTC.

The V and J genes are TRBV18 and TRBJ1-5; weak D call: TRBD1 (6 bases). Trimming took 6 bases from V and 1 from J, leaving 10 bases between them. The CDR3 extends over 14 amino acids. Germline-derived CDR1 and CDR2 are KGHSH and LQKENI. DNA of the CDR3: TGTGCCAGCTCCCGAGGGGGAAGCAATCAGCCCCAGCATTTT. Translation gives CASSRGGSNQPQHF.

The V call is TRBV11-2, the J call TRBJ2-5; 9 positions match TRBD2. Germline-derived CDR1 and CDR2 are SGHAT and FQNNGV. J gave up 4 bases and V 3 bases, and 6 bases lay outside the gene matches. The CDR3 is 15 residues long. CDR3 sequence: CASSFLAGDGETQYF. The CDR3 region has the DNA TGTGCCAGCAGCTTCTTAGCGGGGGATGGAGAGACCCAGTACTTC.

V is TRBV19 and J is TRBJ2-1; TRBD2 matches 9 bases. Germline V gene data show CDR1 as LNHDA and CDR2 as SQIVND (reference sequence). CDR3 length equals 16 residues. Trimming cost V 7 bases and J 0 bases; bases outside gene matches: 7. CDR3 region: CASTGTSLSSYNEQFF. As DNA, the CDR3 is TGTGCCAGTACTGGGACTAGCCTGAGCTCCTACAATGAGCAGTTCTTC. Combining the CDR3 with reference TRBV19 and TRBJ2-1 gives the whole variable domain DGGITQSPKYLFRKEGQNVTLSCEQNLNHDAMYWYRQDPGQGLRLIYYSQIVNDFQKGDIAEGYSVSREKKESFPLTVTSAQKNPTAFYLCASTGTSLSSYNEQFFGPGTRLTVL.

The chain employs TRBV7-3 and TRBJ1-1; 7 bases line up with TRBD1. This CDR3 region has 13 residues. CDR1 and CDR2 (germline): SGHTA, FQGTGA. V was pared by 5 bases and J by 1 base, with 1 base of the junction left unmatched. CDR3 DNA sequence: TGTGCCAGCAGCACAGGGGCGAACACTGAAGCTTTCTTT. It is translated as CASSTGANTEAFF.

DNA for the CDR3: TGTGCCAGCCTCAACAGGATTGAGGCCGGGGAGCTGTTTTTT. Residues: CASLNRIEAGELFF. The chain combines TRBV28 with TRBJ2-2; possible D gene TRBD1, 5 bases. V was clipped by 8 bases and J by 6 bases, with 16 bases between them. In germline, CDR1 is MDHEN, CDR2 SYDVKM. The CDR3 is 14 amino acids.

Written as DNA, the CDR3 is TGTGCCAGCAGTACAGGGGCAACTAATGAAAAACTGTTTTTT. Translating it yields CASSTGATNEKLFF. The chain joins TRBV9 to TRBJ1-4; TRBD1 matches at 7 bases. CDR3 length: 14 amino acids. Germline values: CDR1 SGDLS, CDR2 YYNGEE. V shed 5 bases, J shed 0 bases, and the junction held 1 base outside the gene matches.

The V and J genes are TRBV29-1 and TRBJ1-4; D is unresolved. The length of the CDR3 is 13 residues. The germline gives CDR1 SQVTM, CDR2 ANQGSEA. The germline V and J ends were trimmed by 4 bases and 8 bases, with 14 bases remaining between them. CDR3 DNA sequence: TGCAGCGTTGCTGGAGAAGGGAGAGAAAAACTGTTTTTT. Translation: CSVAGEGREKLFF. Supplemented by reference TRBV29-1 and TRBJ1-4, the full variable domain reads SAVISQKPSRDICQRGTSLTIQCQVDSQVTMMFWYRQQPGQSLTLIATANQGSEATYESGFVIDKFPISRPNLTFSTLTVSNMSPEDSSIYLCSVAGEGREKLFFGSGTQLSVL.

The chain links TRBV6-5 to TRBJ1-1; a possible D gene is TRBD1 (5 bases). Germline V gene data show CDR1 as MNHEY and CDR2 as SVGAGI. CDR3 length: 15 residues. Trimming removed 5 bases at V and 0 bases at J, with 13 bases between. The CDR3 sequence: CASSNPGGMNTEAFF. DNA for the CDR3: TGTGCCAGCAGTAATCCGGGGGGGATGAACACTGAAGCTTTCTTT.

The chain joins TRBV19 to TRBJ1-2; D is unclear. Germline-derived CDR1 and CDR2 are LNHDA and SQIVND (reference sequence). The CDR3 has 16 amino acids. Between the trimmed V and J ends, which lost 3 bases and 5 bases, there was a span of 19 bases. This chain's CDR3 is CASSMEWSRSLYGYTF. CDR3 bases: TGTGCCAGTAGTATGGAATGGTCCCGGAGTTTGTATGGCTACACCTTC. The full variable domain, rest sourced from reference TRBV19 and TRBJ1-2, is DGGITQSPKYLFRKEGQNVTLSCEQNLNHDAMYWYRQDPGQGLRLIYYSQIVNDFQKGDIAEGYSVSREKKESFPLTVTSAQKNPTAFYLCASSMEWSRSLYGYTFGSGTRLTVV.

The chain links TRBV10-1 to TRBJ1-1; 8 bases map to TRBD1. The germline V gene encodes CDR1 WNHNN and CDR2 SYGVQD (reference sequence). V trimming: 11 bases; J trimming: 0 bases; junction bases outside the gene matches: 11. The length of the CDR3 is 15 residues. The CDR3 DNA follows: TGCGCCCACCGAGACAGGGGTGAGGTGAACACTGAAGCTTTCTTT. This encodes CAHRDRGEVNTEAFF.

The rearrangement uses TRBV6-1 and TRBJ2-3; 10 bases fit TRBD2. The J segment lost 4 bases and the V segment lost 3 bases, leaving 10 bases of the junction unmatched. Germline CDR1 and CDR2: MNHNS and SASEGT. This CDR3 region has 17 residues. In DNA form, the CDR3 reads TGTGCCAGCAGTGATTTTGCTAGCGGGAGTAACGCAGATACGCAGTATTTT. Translated: CASSDFASGSNADTQYF.

For the CDR3, the DNA is TGTGCCAGCAGTTACCCGGTTAGACGAGGCACTGAAGCTTTCTTT. Residues: CASSYPVRRGTEAFF. This rearrangement joins TRBV6-2 or TRBV6-3 to TRBJ1-1; the D is unclear. Trimming removed 2 bases at V and 4 bases at J, with 14 bases between. The length of the CDR3 is 15 residues. Germline V gene data show CDR1 as MNHEY and CDR2 as SVGEGT.

The chain carries TRBV6-4 and TRBJ2-3; possible D gene TRBD1, 5 bases. Trimming cost V 2 bases and J 1 base, with 10 bases left between them. The CDR3 runs 15 residues. Germline-derived CDR1 and CDR2 are MRHNA and SNTAGT. CDR3 DNA sequence: TGTGCCAGCAGTGACACAGGTGAGGGCACAGATACGCAGTATTTT. It translates to CASSDTGEGTDTQYF.

The rearrangement joins TRBV6-5 to TRBJ1-2; D is possibly TRBD1 (6 bases). This CDR3 spans 14 amino acids. V was cut by 6 bases and J by 3 bases, with 14 bases left in between. Looked up from germline, CDR1 is MNHEY and CDR2 is SVGAGI. As DNA, the CDR3 is TGTGCCAGCAGGAAGTTGACAGGAGACTATGGCTACACCTTC. Translated: CASRKLTGDYGYTF.

The V call is TRBV7-2, the J call TRBJ2-7; 9 nucleotides match TRBD1. Per the germline V gene, CDR1 is SGHTA and CDR2 is FQGNSA. The CDR3 totals 15 residues. The trim removed 6 bases at V and 7 bases at J, leaving 13 bases unmatched. Here the CDR3 reads CASSPTGTGTLEQYF. In DNA, the CDR3 is TGTGCCAGCAGTCCCACCGGGACAGGGACCTTGGAGCAGTACTTC.

The chain recombines TRBV6-1 with TRBJ1-2; perhaps TRBD1 as D (6 bases). Trimming shortened V by 2 bases and J by 7 bases, and 23 bases separated the two germline ends. Germline CDR1 reads MNHNS; CDR2 reads SASEGT. The CDR3 is 17 residues long. Here the CDR3 DNA reads TGTGCCAGCAGTGAACCCGGGGGGCGGGGTGGAATGTTTGGCTACACCTTC. It is translated as CASSEPGGRGGMFGYTF.

The V and J genes are TRBV6-2 or TRBV6-3 and TRBJ1-5; TRBD1 aligns across 7 bases. The CDR3 covers 16 residues. V gave up 4 bases and J gave up 6 bases; unmatched junction bases: 12. Germline V gene sequence: CDR1 MNHEY, CDR2 SVGEGT. CDR3 in amino acids: CASSSQGGGGGQPQHF. CDR3 DNA sequence: TGTGCCAGCAGTTCCCAAGGTGGAGGGGGCGGTCAGCCCCAGCATTTT.